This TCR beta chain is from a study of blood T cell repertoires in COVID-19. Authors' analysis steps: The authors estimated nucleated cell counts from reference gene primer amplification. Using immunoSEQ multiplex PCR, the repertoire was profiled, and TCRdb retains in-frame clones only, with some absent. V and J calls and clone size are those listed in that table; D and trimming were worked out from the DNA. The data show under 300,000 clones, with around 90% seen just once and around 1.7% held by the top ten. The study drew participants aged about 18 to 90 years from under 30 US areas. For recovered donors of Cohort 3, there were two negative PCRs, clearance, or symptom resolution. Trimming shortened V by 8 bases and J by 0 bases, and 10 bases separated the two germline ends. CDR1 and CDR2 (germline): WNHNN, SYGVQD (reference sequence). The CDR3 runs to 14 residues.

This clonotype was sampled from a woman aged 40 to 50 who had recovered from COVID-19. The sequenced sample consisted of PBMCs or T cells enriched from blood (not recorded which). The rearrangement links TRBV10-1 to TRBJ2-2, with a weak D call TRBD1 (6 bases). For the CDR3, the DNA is TGCGCCAGCCTGGACAGTTCGAACACCGGGGAGCTGTTTTTT. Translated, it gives CASLDSSNTGELFF.